Listed below are T cell receptor beta chains from one sample, sequenced in a study of blood T cell repertoires in COVID-19. Sequenced by immunoSEQ multiplex PCR; TCRdb stores in-frame clones only, minus some. The sample contains 75,000 to 95,000 clones, about 90% of which appear only once. Sequenced sample: peripheral blood. These receptors were taken from a human donor in a cohort sampled during active COVID-19. CDR3s include the opening cysteine and the closing phenylalanine or tryptophan.

cdr3_length v_call cdr3_aa
15 TRBV2 CASSEEAGGRSEQFF
18 TRBV27 CASRPQGTAPSYNSPLHF
17 TRBV5-8 CASSFTQGAGSNQPQHF
15 TRBV16 CASSQTGGENTEAFF
16 TRBV11-1 CASSTHLAGALYEQYF
16 TRBV19 CASSMSLAGRDFTQYF
16 TRBV2 CASSEALDRFNEKLFF
16 TRBV10-3 CAISEMEVLFNYGYTF
13 TRBV2 CASSESSSYEQYF
16 TRBV19 CASTTGGTSGANVLTF
17 TRBV4-2 CASSQVQGLIAKNIQYF
14 TRBV30 CAWSRTGRNYGYTF
12 TRBV6-2/TRBV6-3 CASSGSSYEQYF
13 TRBV11-1 CASSFGEYSEQFF
15 TRBV10-3 CAISEPGSRRAEAFF
13 TRBV6-5 CASSYSGDQPQHF
12 TRBV2 CASSYSYDEQFF
14 TRBV27 CASSFMESTDTQYF
18 TRBV4-1 CASSQDTRNRGLNTEAFF
15 TRBV7-9 CASSPRGRSGEKLFF
14 TRBV6-2/TRBV6-3 CASSLNDMTRGAFF
14 TRBV7-2 CASSLVGALAPQHF
14 TRBV19 CASTRTGTGETQYF
13 TRBV13 CASSSRQVYEQYF
15 TRBV5-1 CASSLAGDGSQPQHF
15 TRBV7-2 CASTETRQAIDTQYF
14 TRBV21-1 CASRVLGVDTEAFF
16 TRBV6-5 CASSYGLAGGTGELFF
16 TRBV30 CAWSPRDRSPGNIQYF
15 TRBV28 CASSLPTGTQETQYF
16 TRBV5-1 CASLPTGPSGTGELFF
14 TRBV7-8 CASSNTRNTGELFF
14 TRBV11-3 CASSLTGSAGELFF
13 TRBV30 CAWSIQQDGEQFF
17 TRBV5-5 CASSLAPSGRGIETQYF
15 TRBV10-3 CAISGSSGSWNEQFF
16 TRBV27 CASSSRVSGFTDTQYF
15 TRBV15 CATSGRQGSTDTQYF
14 TRBV5-6 CASSTSSGTNEQFF
16 TRBV25-1 CASSEEGQGLYNEQFF
15 TRBV12-5 CASGLGIGVGETQYF
14 TRBV5-4 CASSPGASVYEQYF
15 TRBV28 CASSLGAGINYGYTF
14 TRBV10-1 CASSISGRFSEQFF
15 TRBV11-2 CASSLAADSNQPQHF
21 TRBV21-1 CASSTHPPGLGIKRDTGELFF
16 TRBV28 CASNLAGLAGRGEQFF